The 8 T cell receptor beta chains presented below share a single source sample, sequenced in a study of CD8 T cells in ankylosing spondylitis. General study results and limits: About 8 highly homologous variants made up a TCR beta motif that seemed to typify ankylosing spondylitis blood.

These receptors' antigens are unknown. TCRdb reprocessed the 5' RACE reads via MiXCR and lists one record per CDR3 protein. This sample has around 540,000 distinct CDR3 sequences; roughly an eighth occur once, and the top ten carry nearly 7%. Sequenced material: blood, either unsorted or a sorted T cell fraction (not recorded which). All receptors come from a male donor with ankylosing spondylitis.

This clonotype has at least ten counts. The CDR3 sequence: CSVEGDSLNTGELFF. Here the CDR3 DNA reads TGCAGCGTTGAAGGTGACTCGCTGAACACCGGGGAGCTGTTTTTT. The chain links TRBV29-1 to TRBJ2-2; D is undetermined. CDR1 is SQVTM, CDR2 ANQGSEA, per germline. CDR3 length equals 15 residues. V was pared by 1 base and J by 1 base, with 10 bases between.

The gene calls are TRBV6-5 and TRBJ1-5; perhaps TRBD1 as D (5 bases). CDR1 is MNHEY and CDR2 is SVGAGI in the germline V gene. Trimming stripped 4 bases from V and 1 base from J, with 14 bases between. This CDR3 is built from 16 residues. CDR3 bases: TGTGCCAGCAGTTTAGGGCCCGGGGGGAGCAATCAGCCCCAGCATTTT. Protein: CASSLGPGGSNQPQHF.

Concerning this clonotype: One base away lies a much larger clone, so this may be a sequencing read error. This chain's CDR3 is CASNQGDREISTGELFF. CDR3 nucleotides: TGTGCCAGCAACCAAGGGGACAGGGAAATTAGCACCGGGGAGCTGTTTTTT. The chain links TRBV4-2 to TRBJ2-2, with 9 bases identical to TRBD1. The germline CDR1 and CDR2 sequences are LGHNA and YNFKEQ. This CDR3 comprises 17 residues.

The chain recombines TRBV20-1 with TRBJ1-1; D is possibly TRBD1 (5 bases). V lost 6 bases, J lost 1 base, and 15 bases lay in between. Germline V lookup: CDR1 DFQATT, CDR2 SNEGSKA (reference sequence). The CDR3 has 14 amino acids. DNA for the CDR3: TGCAGTGCCCCAAGGGGCTCCCCGAACACTGAAGCTTTCTTT. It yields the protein CSAPRGSPNTEAFF.

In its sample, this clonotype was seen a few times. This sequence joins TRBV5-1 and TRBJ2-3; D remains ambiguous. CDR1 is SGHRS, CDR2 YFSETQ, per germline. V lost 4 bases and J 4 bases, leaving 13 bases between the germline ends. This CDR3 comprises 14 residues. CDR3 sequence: CASSPSNSADTQYF. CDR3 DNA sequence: TGCGCCAGCAGCCCAAGCAACAGTGCAGATACGCAGTATTTT.

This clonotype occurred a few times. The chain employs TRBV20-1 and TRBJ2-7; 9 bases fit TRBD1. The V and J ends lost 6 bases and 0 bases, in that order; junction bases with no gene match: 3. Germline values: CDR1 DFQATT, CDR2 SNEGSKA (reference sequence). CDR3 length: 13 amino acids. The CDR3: CSAPTGGSYEQYF. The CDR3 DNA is TGCAGTGCACCGACAGGGGGCTCCTACGAGCAGTACTTC.

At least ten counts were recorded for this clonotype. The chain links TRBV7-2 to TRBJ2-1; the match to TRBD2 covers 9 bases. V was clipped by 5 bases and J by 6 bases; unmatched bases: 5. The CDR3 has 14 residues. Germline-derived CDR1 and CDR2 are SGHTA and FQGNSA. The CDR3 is CASSTGLAPNEQFF. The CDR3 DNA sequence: TGTGCCAGCAGCACGGGACTAGCTCCCAATGAGCAGTTCTTC. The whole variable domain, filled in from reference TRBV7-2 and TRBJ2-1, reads GAGVSQSPSNKVTEKGKDVELRCDPISGHTALYWYRQSLGQGLEFLIYFQGNSAPDKSGLPSDRFSAERTGGSVSTLTIQRTQQEDSAVYLCASSTGLAPNEQFFGPGTRLTVL.

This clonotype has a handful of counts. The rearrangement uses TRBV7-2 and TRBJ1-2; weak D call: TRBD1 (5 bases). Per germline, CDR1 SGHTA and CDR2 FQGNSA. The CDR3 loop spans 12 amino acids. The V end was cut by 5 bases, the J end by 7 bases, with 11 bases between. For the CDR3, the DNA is TGTGCCAGCAGCATTACAGGTGGTGGCTACACCTTC. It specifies CASSITGGGYTF.